Below, 30 T cell receptor beta chains from the same sample are listed, as sequenced in a study of T cells in Graves' hyperthyroidism and ophthalmopathy. RNA transcripts provided the source from which TCR beta CDR3 regions were amplified. During a first-round RT-PCR of the TCR CDR3, the HTBI primer set was used. TCRdb fed the multiplex PCR reads into MiXCR, producing one record per CDR3 protein. The table shows roughly 510,000 distinct CDR3 sequences, with approximately 49% occurring only once. Sample: peripheral blood or thyroid tissue (not recorded which). All receptors derive from an adult woman with Graves' disease, either hyperthyroidism or ophthalmopathy (not recorded which).

This clonotype was counted only a few times. This CDR3 is missing its conserved last phenylalanine or tryptophan, likely due to a read error. It is unclear where the CDR3 begins or ends on the DNA, so no DNA is shown, and the CDR3 is as TCRdb lists it. The V and J genes are TRBV7-7 and TRBJ2-6; TRBD2, the table's D call, was not compared with the DNA. The CDR3 spans 9 residues, counting both ends. In germline, CDR1 is SSHAT, CDR2 FNYEAQ (reference sequence). The chain's CDR3 is CASSLVLAG.

The J gene is TRBJ1-5, the V gene TRBV30; TRBD1 matches at 7 bases. This CDR3 spans 14 amino acids. V was clipped by 5 bases and J by 5 bases; unmatched bases: 9. In germline, CDR1 is GTSNPN, CDR2 SVGIG (reference sequence). The CDR3 DNA reads as TGTGCCTGGGGCGGGACAGTTCTGGATCAGCCCCAGCATTTT. Its translation is CAWGGTVLDQPQHF.

V and J are TRBV30 and TRBJ1-5; D is unresolved. V lost 0 bases and J lost 3, with 6 bases in between. The CDR3 spans 13 residues. CDR1 and CDR2 from the germline V gene are GTSNPN and SVGIG (reference sequence). The CDR3 nucleotides read TGTGCCTGGAGTGTAGGGTCCAATCAGCCCCAGCATTTT. Protein product: CAWSVGSNQPQHF.

The rearrangement links TRBV7-8 to TRBJ1-6; 10 bases align to TRBD1. The CDR3 is 13 amino acids. The germline CDR1 and CDR2 sequences are SGHVS and FQNEAQ. V was clipped by 4 bases and J by 10 bases; unmatched bases: 1. CDR3 coding DNA: TGTGCCAGCAGCTCGACAGGGGGCTCACCCCTCCACTTT. Translation: CASSSTGGSPLHF.

This clonotype was seen many times. V usage is TRBV30 and J usage is TRBJ1-1; tentatively, D is TRBD1 (5 bases). Germline CDR1 GTSNPN, CDR2 SVGIG (reference sequence). CDR3 length equals 11 residues. V was clipped by 8 bases and J by 1 base, with 8 bases between them. CDR3 DNA: TGTGCCCTCGGGGGGAACACTGAAGCTTTCTTT. This gives the protein CALGGNTEAFF.

This clonotype has ten or more counts. The chain employs TRBV27 and TRBJ2-5; TRBD1 agrees at 7 bases. The V and J ends lost 0 bases and 5 bases, in that order; junction bases with no gene match: 3. The CDR3 is 14 residues long. Germline CDR1 MNHEY, CDR2 SMNVEV (reference sequence). The CDR3 protein is CASSLSTGTETQYF. The DNA for the CDR3 is TGTGCCAGCAGTTTATCGACAGGGACGGAGACCCAGTACTTC.

About this clonotype: A much larger clonotype is one base distant, so this may be a read error. This chain connects TRBV6-1 to TRBJ1-4; D remains unclear. The CDR3 has 15 residues. CDR1 MNHNS and CDR2 SASEGT come from the germline V gene. V was pared by 0 bases and J by 7 bases, with 12 bases between. CDR3 in amino acids: CASSEAPGFVEKLFF. CDR3 DNA sequence: TGTGCCAGCAGTGAAGCGCCGGGTTTTGTTGAAAAACTGTTTTTT.

The V call is TRBV15, the J call TRBJ1-2, with 7 bases fitting TRBD1. V trimming: 2 bases; J trimming: 6 bases; junction bases outside the gene matches: 18. The CDR3 runs to 18 residues. Germline V gives CDR1 LNHNV, CDR2 YYDKDF (reference sequence). The CDR3 region has the DNA TGTGCCACCAGCAGAACGGCCGAAAGCGCGACAGGGTTTCATGGCTACACCTTC. This encodes CATSRTAESATGFHGYTF.

Concerning this clonotype itself: One end of the junction does not line up with germline, which may come from a read error. This chain uses TRBV2 with TRBJ1-1, with no clear D. This CDR3 comprises 13 residues. The germline V gene encodes CDR1 SNHLY and CDR2 FYNNEI. CDR3 sequence (DNA): TGTGCCAGCATCAGACATGGGAACACTGAAACTTTCTTT. Translating it yields CASIRHGNTETFF.

Turning to this clonotype: One end of the junction fails to match germline, which may point to a read error. The gene calls are TRBV3-1 and TRBJ1-4; D is uncertain. Germline lookup yields CDR1 LGHDT and CDR2 YNNKEL (reference sequence). CDR3 size: 13 residues. The CDR3 sequence: CAISQVSNEKLFF. CDR3 bases: TGTGCCATCAGCCAAGTATCTAATGAAAAACTGTTTTTT.

This clonotype was detected only a few times. V and J are TRBV3-1 and TRBJ1-1; no clear D. The V gene's germline CDR1 is LGHDT and CDR2 YNNKEL (reference sequence). This CDR3 spans 14 amino acids. Trimming cost V 1 base and J 2 bases, with 8 bases left between them. The CDR3 protein is CASSQATTNTEAFF. The CDR3 bases are TGTGCCAGCAGCCAAGCGACAACCAACACTGAAGCTTTCTTT.

Worth noting for this clonotype: One end of the junction varies from germline; a read error may be responsible. The chain has TRBV27 and TRBJ1-2; D is perhaps TRBD1 (5 bases). In germline, CDR1 is MNHEY, CDR2 SMNVEV (reference sequence). The CDR3 extends over 14 amino acids. The CDR3 is CASRQPGPNYGYAF. The CDR3 DNA reads as TGTGCCAGCAGACAACCGGGACCGAACTATGGCTACGCCTTC.

V and J are TRBV10-3 and TRBJ2-2; 9 nucleotides match TRBD2. The CDR3 totals 16 residues. Germline V CDR1 and CDR2: ENHRY, SYGVKD. The trim removed 10 bases at V and 7 bases at J, leaving 16 bases unmatched. The CDR3 reads CATSQREVRYFGELFF. CDR3 sequence (DNA): TGTGCCACCTCACAGCGGGAGGTTCGGTACTTCGGGGAGCTGTTTTTT.

V gene TRBV5-1 combines with J gene TRBJ2-2; TRBD2 agrees at 9 bases. Looked up from germline, CDR1 is SGHRS and CDR2 is YFSETQ. The trim removed 5 bases at V and 3 bases at J, leaving 5 bases unmatched. The CDR3 length is 15 residues. Written as DNA, the CDR3 is TGCGCCAGCAGTTATAGCGGGAGTCACACCGGGGAGCTGTTTTTT. It encodes CASSYSGSHTGELFF.

This chain uses TRBV15 with TRBJ1-6; a weak D match, TRBD1 (5 bases). Germline V gene sequence: CDR1 LNHNV, CDR2 YYDKDF (reference sequence). CDR3 length: 12 amino acids. The germline V and J ends were trimmed by 11 bases and 9 bases, with 14 bases remaining between them. In DNA, the CDR3 is TGTGCCGCCGCGTCAGGGTCTTCACCCCTCCACTTT. It encodes CAAASGSSPLHF. The full variable domain, in which reference TRBV15 and TRBJ1-6 provide the parts outside the CDR3, is DAMVIQNPRYQVTQFGKPVTLSCSQTLNHNVMYWYQQKSSQAPKLLFHYYDKDFNNEADTPDNFQSRRPNTSFCFLDIRSPGLGDTAMYLCAAASGSSPLHFGNGTRLTVT.

This clonotype came up many times. The rearrangement uses TRBV11-2 and TRBJ1-5; D is uncertain. Per the germline V gene, CDR1 is SGHAT and CDR2 is FQNNGV. V shed 3 bases and J shed 1 base, with 4 bases lying between them. This CDR3 contains 13 residues. CDR3 sequence reads: CASSLESNQPQHF. CDR3 in DNA: TGTGCCAGCAGCTTGGAGAGCAATCAGCCCCAGCATTTT. Full variable domain (missing parts from reference TRBV11-2 and TRBJ1-5): EAGVAQSPRYKIIEKRQSVAFWCNPISGHATLYWYQQILGQGPKLLIQFQNNGVVDDSQLPKDRFSAERLKGVDSTLKIQPAKLEDSAVYLCASSLESNQPQHFGDGTRLSIL.

This clonotype was detected a few times. A much larger clonotype is one base distant, so this may be a read error. V gene TRBV28 combines with J gene TRBJ2-7; D unclear. The germline gives CDR1 MDHEN, CDR2 SYDVKM. V lost 6 bases to trimming and J lost 3 bases, with 3 bases between them. The CDR3 length is 10 residues. CDR3 sequence: CASSRYEQYF. The CDR3 DNA reads TGTGCCAGCAGCCGCTACGAGCAGTACTTC.

This clonotype has ten or more counts. The chain recombines TRBV4-1 with TRBJ1-2, with D hard to call. V lost 0 bases and J lost 0, with 11 bases in between. Looked up from germline, CDR1 is MGHRA and CDR2 is YSYEKL. This CDR3 region has 16 residues. The CDR3 sequence is CASSQDQIGTNYGYTF. The CDR3 DNA sequence: TGCGCCAGCAGCCAAGATCAGATCGGAACTAACTATGGCTACACCTTC.

This clonotype has ten or more counts. The chain recombines TRBV5-1 with TRBJ2-3, with D uncertain. V lost 0 bases, J lost 2 bases, and 10 bases lay in between. CDR3 size: 15 residues. Germline lookup yields CDR1 SGHRS and CDR2 YFSETQ. The CDR3 loop is CASSLAPTDTDTQYF. Here the CDR3 DNA reads TGCGCCAGCAGCTTGGCACCCACAGACACAGATACGCAGTATTTT.

This clonotype showed up many times. J is TRBJ1-4 and V is TRBV5-6; D perhaps matches TRBD1 (6 bases). This CDR3 is 16 amino acids long. V was clipped by 6 bases and J by 4 bases, with 19 bases between them. Germline assignment: CDR1 SGHDT and CDR2 YYEEEE. CDR3 in DNA: TGTGCCAGCACCGAAAAGGGGGGCGTCTTTAATGAAAAACTGTTTTTT. It translates to CASTEKGGVFNEKLFF. Variable domain in full (rest from reference TRBV5-6 and TRBJ1-4): DAGVTQSPTHLIKTRGQQVTLRCSPKSGHDTVSWYQQALGQGPQFIFQYYEEEERQRGNFPDRFSGHQFPNYSSELNVNALLLGDSALYLCASTEKGGVFNEKLFFGSGTQLSVL.

This clonotype was picked up many times. V gene TRBV14 combines with J gene TRBJ2-7; D not certain. Germline CDR1 is SGHDN and CDR2 is FVKESK. Trimming removed 1 base at V and 4 bases at J, with 5 bases between. The CDR3 contains 12 residues. CDR3 in amino acids: CASSQVVYEQYF. CDR3 DNA sequence: TGTGCCAGCAGCCAAGTCGTGTACGAGCAGTACTTC.

This clonotype has more than one count but fewer than ten. V usage is TRBV7-9 and J usage is TRBJ2-1, with 10 bases lining up with TRBD2. There are 15 residues in the CDR3. The germline CDR1 and CDR2 sequences are SEHNR and FQNEAQ (reference sequence). V gave up 6 bases and J gave up 7 bases; unmatched junction bases: 9. CDR3 coding DNA: TGTGCCAGCAGTCCCCTAGCGGGAGTTGGGAATGAGCAGTTCTTC. This translates into CASSPLAGVGNEQFF. The full variable domain, its missing parts supplied by reference TRBV7-9 and TRBJ2-1, is DTGVSQNPRHKITKRGQNVTFRCDPISEHNRLYWYRQTLGQGPEFLTYFQNEAQLEKSRLLSDRFSAERPKGSFSTLEIQRTEQGDSAMYLCASSPLAGVGNEQFFGPGTRLTVL.

This chain joins TRBV7-4 and TRBJ1-1; D may be TRBD1 (5 bases). Germline CDR1 is SGHVT and CDR2 is SQSDAQ. The CDR3 has 13 residues. Trimming took 8 bases from V and 0 from J, leaving 10 bases between them. CDR3 region: CASRSDMNTEAFF. The CDR3 DNA reads TGTGCCAGCCGCTCGGACATGAACACTGAAGCTTTCTTT.

V gene TRBV10-3 combines with J gene TRBJ1-2; a weak D match, TRBD1 (5 bases). The CDR3 sequence is 11 residues long. The germline V gene has CDR1 ENHRY and CDR2 SYGVKD. V was trimmed by 6 bases and J by 6 bases, leaving 8 bases between them. The CDR3 spells CAISPGDGYTF. In DNA, the CDR3 is TGTGCCATCAGCCCGGGGGATGGCTACACCTTC.

This clonotype was counted ten times or more. V gene TRBV10-3 combines with J gene TRBJ1-2, with D possibly being TRBD1 (5 bases). The germline V gene has CDR1 ENHRY and CDR2 SYGVKD. Trimming took off 9 bases at V and 4 bases at J, with 15 bases between the two ends. The CDR3 contains 13 residues. CDR3 sequence reads: CAIQVDSTYGYTF. In nucleotides, the CDR3 is TGTGCCATACAGGTAGACAGTACCTATGGCTACACCTTC.

V usage is TRBV20-1 and J usage is TRBJ2-7; a weak D match, TRBD2 (6 bases). This CDR3 region has 11 residues. In germline, CDR1 is DFQATT, CDR2 SNEGSKA (reference sequence). V gave up 5 bases and J gave up 8 bases, with 13 bases separating them. The CDR3 loop is CSASGGYKQYF. CDR3 nucleotides: TGCAGTGCTTCCGGAGGGTACAAGCAGTACTTC.

This clonotype was counted many times. V and J are TRBV7-3 and TRBJ2-5, with 9 nucleotides matching TRBD2. The germline V gene has CDR1 SGHTA and CDR2 FQGTGA. CDR3 length equals 15 residues. The V gene end was trimmed by 4 bases and the J gene end by 5 bases; junction bases not matched to a gene: 8. The CDR3 protein is CASSSSSGMSETQYF. The CDR3 DNA follows: TGTGCCAGCAGCTCGTCTAGCGGGATGTCGGAGACCCAGTACTTC. The full variable domain, with the rest looked up from reference TRBV7-3 and TRBJ2-5, is GAGVSQTPSNKVTEKGKYVELRCDPISGHTALYWYRQSLGQGPEFLIYFQGTGAADDSGLPNDRFFAVRPEGSVSTLKIQRTERGDSAVYLCASSSSSGMSETQYFGPGTRLLVL.

This clonotype was recorded a few times. V and J are TRBV25-1 and TRBJ1-6, with D unclear. The germline CDR1 and CDR2 sequences are MGHDK and SYGVNS. V was trimmed by 4 bases and J by 5 bases, leaving 9 bases between them. The CDR3 runs to 14 residues. CDR3 residues: CASSVGSHNSPLHF. The CDR3 DNA follows: TGTGCCAGCAGTGTAGGCAGCCATAATTCACCCCTCCACTTT.

In nucleotides, the CDR3 is TGTGCCAGCAGTTCCCTCCGGGACAGGGGTATGGATGGCTACACCTTC. Amino acids: CASSSLRDRGMDGYTF. The chain couples TRBV13 to TRBJ1-2; the match to TRBD1 covers 10 bases. Germline loops: CDR1 PRHDT, CDR2 FYEKMQ (reference sequence). The CDR3 loop spans 16 amino acids. The trim removed 6 bases at V and 6 bases at J, leaving 13 bases unmatched.

This clonotype was seen only a few times. The chain links TRBV7-9 to TRBJ1-1, with TRBD1 as a possible D gene (5 bases). The length of the CDR3 is 16 residues. V gave up 3 bases and J gave up 0 bases, with 14 bases separating them. Germline CDR1 and CDR2: SEHNR and FQNEAQ (reference sequence). CDR3 in DNA: TGTGCCAGCAGCTTGCCTTGGGGGTGGTTGAACACTGAAGCTTTCTTT. Protein product: CASSLPWGWLNTEAFF.